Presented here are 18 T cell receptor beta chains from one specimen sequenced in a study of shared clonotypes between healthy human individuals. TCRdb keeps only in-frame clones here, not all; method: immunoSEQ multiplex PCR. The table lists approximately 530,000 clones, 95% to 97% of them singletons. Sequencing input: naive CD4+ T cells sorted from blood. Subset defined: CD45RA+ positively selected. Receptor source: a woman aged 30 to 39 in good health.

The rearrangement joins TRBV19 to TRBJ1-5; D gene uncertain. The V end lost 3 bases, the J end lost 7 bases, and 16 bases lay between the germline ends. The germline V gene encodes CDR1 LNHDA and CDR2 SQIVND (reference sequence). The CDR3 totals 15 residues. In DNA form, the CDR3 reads TGTGCCAGTAGTATTGAGGGCCTGATCACCCAGCCCCAGCATTTT. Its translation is CASSIEGLITQPQHF.

The CDR3 reads CASSEYWASGFTDTQYF. CDR3 in DNA: TGTGCCAGCAGTGAATATTGGGCTAGCGGGTTCACAGATACGCAGTATTTT. The chain has TRBV25-1 and TRBJ2-3, with TRBD2 matching 8 bases. V gave up 0 bases and J gave up 2 bases; unmatched junction bases: 7. This CDR3 has 17 amino acids. Germline-derived CDR1 and CDR2 are MGHDK and SYGVNS.

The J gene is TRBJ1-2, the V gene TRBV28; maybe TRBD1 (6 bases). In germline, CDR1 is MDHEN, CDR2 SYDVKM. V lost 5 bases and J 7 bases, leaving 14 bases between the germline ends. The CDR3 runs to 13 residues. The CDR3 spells CASSDSSTGGYTF. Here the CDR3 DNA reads TGTGCCAGCAGTGATTCCTCGACAGGTGGCTACACCTTC.

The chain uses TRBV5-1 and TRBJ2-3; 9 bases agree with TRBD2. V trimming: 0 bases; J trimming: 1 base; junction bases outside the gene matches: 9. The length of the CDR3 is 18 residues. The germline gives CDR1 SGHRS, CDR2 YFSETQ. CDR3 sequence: CASSLDGLLAGGTDTQYF. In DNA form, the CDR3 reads TGCGCCAGCAGCTTGGATGGCCTACTAGCGGGCGGCACAGATACGCAGTATTTT.

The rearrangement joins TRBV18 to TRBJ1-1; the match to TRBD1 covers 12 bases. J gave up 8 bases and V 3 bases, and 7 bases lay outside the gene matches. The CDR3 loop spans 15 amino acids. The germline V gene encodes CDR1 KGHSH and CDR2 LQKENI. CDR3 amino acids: CASSPRDRGHGEAFF. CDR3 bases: TGTGCCAGCTCACCCAGGGACAGGGGGCACGGGGAAGCTTTCTTT.

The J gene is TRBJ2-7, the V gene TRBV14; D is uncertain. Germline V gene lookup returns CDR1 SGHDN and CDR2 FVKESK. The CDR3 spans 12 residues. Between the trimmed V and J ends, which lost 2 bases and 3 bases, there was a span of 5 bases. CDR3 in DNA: TGTGCCAGCAGCCAATCCGGCTACGAGCAGTACTTC. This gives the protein CASSQSGYEQYF.

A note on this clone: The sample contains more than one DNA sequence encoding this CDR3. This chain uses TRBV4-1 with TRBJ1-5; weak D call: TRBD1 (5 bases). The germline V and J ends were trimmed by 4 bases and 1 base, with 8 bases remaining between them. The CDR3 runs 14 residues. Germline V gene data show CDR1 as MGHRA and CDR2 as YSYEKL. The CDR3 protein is CASSPRDSNQPQHF. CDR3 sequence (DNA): TGCGCCAGCAGCCCCCGGGACAGCAATCAGCCCCAGCATTTT.

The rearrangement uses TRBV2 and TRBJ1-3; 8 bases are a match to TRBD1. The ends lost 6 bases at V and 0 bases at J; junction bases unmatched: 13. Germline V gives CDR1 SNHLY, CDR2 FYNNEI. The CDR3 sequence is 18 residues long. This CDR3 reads CASSEPDRATNSGNTIYF. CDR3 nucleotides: TGTGCCAGCAGCGAACCGGACAGGGCGACAAACTCTGGAAACACCATATATTTT.

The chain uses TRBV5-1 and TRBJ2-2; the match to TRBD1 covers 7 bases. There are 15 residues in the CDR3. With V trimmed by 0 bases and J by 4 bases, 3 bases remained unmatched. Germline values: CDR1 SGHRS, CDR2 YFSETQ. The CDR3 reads CASSLGGQSTGELFF. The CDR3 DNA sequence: TGCGCCAGCAGCTTGGGGGGACAGAGCACCGGGGAGCTGTTTTTT.

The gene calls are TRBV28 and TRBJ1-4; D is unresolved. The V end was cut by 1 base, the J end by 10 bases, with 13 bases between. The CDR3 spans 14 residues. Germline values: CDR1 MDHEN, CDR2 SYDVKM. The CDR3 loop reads CASSLLGPAAKLFF. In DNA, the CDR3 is TGTGCCAGCAGTTTATTGGGCCCGGCGGCAAAACTGTTTTTT.

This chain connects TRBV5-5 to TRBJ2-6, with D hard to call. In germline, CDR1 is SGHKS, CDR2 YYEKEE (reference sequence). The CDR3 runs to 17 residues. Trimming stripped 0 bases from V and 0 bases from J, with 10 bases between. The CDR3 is CASSLVFGHSGANVLTF. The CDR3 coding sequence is TGTGCCAGCAGCTTGGTTTTCGGCCACTCTGGGGCCAACGTCCTGACTTTC.

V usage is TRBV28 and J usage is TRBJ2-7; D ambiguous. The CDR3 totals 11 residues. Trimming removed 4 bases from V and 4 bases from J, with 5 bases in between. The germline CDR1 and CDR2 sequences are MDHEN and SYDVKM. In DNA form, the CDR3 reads TGTGCCAGCAGTTCAAAGTACGAGCAGTACTTC. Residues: CASSSKYEQYF. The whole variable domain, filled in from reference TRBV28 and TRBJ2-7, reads DVKVTQSSRYLVKRTGEKVFLECVQDMDHENMFWYRQDPGLGLRLIYFSYDVKMKEKGDIPEGYSVSREKKERFSLILESASTNQTSMYLCASSSKYEQYFGPGTRLTVT.

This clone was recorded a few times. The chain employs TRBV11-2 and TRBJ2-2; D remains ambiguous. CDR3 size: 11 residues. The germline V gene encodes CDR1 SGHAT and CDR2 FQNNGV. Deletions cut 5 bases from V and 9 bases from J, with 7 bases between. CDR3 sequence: CASSAPRELFF. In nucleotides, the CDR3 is TGTGCCAGCAGCGCCCCCCGGGAGCTGTTTTTT.

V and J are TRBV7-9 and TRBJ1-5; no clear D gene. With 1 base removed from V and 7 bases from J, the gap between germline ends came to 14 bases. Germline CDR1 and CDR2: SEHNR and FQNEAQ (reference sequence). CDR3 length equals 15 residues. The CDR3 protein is CASSLGSGRAQPQHF. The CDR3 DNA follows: TGTGCCAGCAGCTTAGGGTCGGGTCGGGCGCAGCCCCAGCATTTT.

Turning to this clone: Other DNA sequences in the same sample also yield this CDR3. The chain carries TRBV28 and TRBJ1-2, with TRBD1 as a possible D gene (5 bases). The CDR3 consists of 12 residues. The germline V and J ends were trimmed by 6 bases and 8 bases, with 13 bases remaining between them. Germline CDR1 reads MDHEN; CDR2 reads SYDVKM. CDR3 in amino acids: CASSPGPYGYTF. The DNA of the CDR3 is TGTGCCAGCAGCCCGGGACCATACGGCTACACCTTC.

CDR3 loop: CASRPGPGWVNEQFF. The CDR3 DNA follows: TGTGCCAGCAGGCCCGGACCCGGTTGGGTGAATGAGCAGTTCTTC. The chain uses TRBV28 and TRBJ2-1; D call uncertain. Per germline, CDR1 MDHEN and CDR2 SYDVKM. This CDR3 has 15 residues. The V and J ends lost 6 bases and 7 bases respectively, with 19 bases between them.

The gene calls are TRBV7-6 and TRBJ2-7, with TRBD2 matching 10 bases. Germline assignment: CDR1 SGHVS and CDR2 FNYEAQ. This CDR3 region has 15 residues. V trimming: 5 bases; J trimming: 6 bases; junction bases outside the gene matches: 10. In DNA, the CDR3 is TGTGCCAGCAGCCCAACTAGCGGGATAACGGGCGAGCAGTACTTC. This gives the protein CASSPTSGITGEQYF.

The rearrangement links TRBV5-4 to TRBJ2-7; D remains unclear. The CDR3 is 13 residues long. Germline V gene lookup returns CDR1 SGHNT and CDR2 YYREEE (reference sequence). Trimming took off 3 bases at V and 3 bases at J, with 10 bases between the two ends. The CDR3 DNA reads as TGTGCCAGCAGCTCGACTGGAAACTACGAGCAGTACTTC. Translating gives CASSSTGNYEQYF.